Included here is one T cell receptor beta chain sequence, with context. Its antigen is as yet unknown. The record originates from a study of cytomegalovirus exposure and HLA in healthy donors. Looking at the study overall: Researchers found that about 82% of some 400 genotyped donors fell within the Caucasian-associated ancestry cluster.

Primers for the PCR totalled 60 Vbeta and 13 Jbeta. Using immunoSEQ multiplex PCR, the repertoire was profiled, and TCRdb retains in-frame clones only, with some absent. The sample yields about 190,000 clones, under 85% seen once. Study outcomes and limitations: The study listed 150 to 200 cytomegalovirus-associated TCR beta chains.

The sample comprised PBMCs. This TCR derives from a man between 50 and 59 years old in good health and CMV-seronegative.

The CDR3, as DNA: TGTGCCAGCACAACAGCGGGGCCGAACTACGAGCAGTACTTC. This gives the protein CASTTAGPNYEQYF. The chain carries TRBV25-1 and TRBJ2-7; 7 nucleotides line up with TRBD2. V shed 7 bases, J shed 3 bases, and the junction held 9 bases outside the gene matches. The CDR3 extends over 14 amino acids. Germline V gene sequence: CDR1 MGHDK, CDR2 SYGVNS.